Listed below are T cell receptor beta chains from one sample, sequenced in a study of blood T cell repertoires in COVID-19. TCRdb's copy holds only in-frame clones and misses some; the assay was immunoSEQ multiplex PCR. Of more than 120,000 clones detected, 84% appear once; the ten largest clones hold more than 3%. Source material: PBMCs or T cells enriched from blood (not recorded which). The receptors originated from a man aged 45-65 years in a cohort exposed to, infected with or recovered from COVID-19 (not recorded which). CDR3s include the opening cysteine and the closing phenylalanine or tryptophan. Each record gives: D gene, clone size, J gene, V gene, CDR3 DNA, CDR3 protein. The D gene is left open where the match is weak. Only part of the rows carry a size: once, few, many, or a class if the clone is expanded.

>NA|NA|TRBJ2-1|TRBV14
TGTGCCAGCAAACAGGGAGCGATCAATGAGCAGTTCTTC
CASKQGAINEQFF
>NA|NA|TRBJ1-2|TRBV7-9
TGTGCCAGCAGCTCTTACGGGACGGAGGGTAATCATGGCTACACCTTC
CASSSYGTEGNHGYTF
>NA|NA|TRBJ2-2|TRBV7-2
TGTGCCAGCAGCTTCGGTTCATCGGGGACCGGGGAGCTGTTTTTT
CASSFGSSGTGELFF
>TRBD1|NA|TRBJ1-1|TRBV18
TGTGCCAGCTCACCGAAACAGGGGGGTTTCATGAACACTGAAGCTTTCTTT
CASSPKQGGFMNTEAFF
>TRBD1|NA|TRBJ1-6|TRBV24-1
TGTGCCACCAGTGCAGGGGGTTATTCACCCCTCCACTTT
CATSAGGYSPLHF
>TRBD1|NA|TRBJ1-1|TRBV7-2
TGTGCCAGCAGCCCGGACAGGGGGCGGACCACTGAAGCTTTCTTT
CASSPDRGRTTEAFF
>TRBD1|NA|TRBJ2-5|TRBV7-8
TGTGCCAGCAGCTTGGACAGGGCGAAAGAGACCCAGTACTTC
CASSLDRAKETQYF
>TRBD1|NA|TRBJ2-7|TRBV3-1/TRBV3-2
TGTGCCAGCAGCTTTGGGACAGGGGCGTACGAGCAGTACTTC
CASSFGTGAYEQYF
>NA|NA|TRBJ1-1|TRBV7-9
TGTGCCAGCAGCTTAGGGACTGGTGAAGCTTTCTTT
CASSLGTGEAFF
>NA|NA|TRBJ1-1|TRBV14
TGTGCCAGCAGCCATTGGTTCAAGGGGGACAAGAACACTGAAGCTTTCTTT
CASSHWFKGDKNTEAFF
>NA|NA|TRBJ2-5|TRBV7-9
TGTGCCAGCACCCTGTGGGACATAGAGACCCAGTACTTC
CASTLWDIETQYF
>NA|NA|TRBJ1-4|TRBV3-1/TRBV3-2
TGTGCCAGCAGTAGGGAGGTCGGTCAAGAAAAACTGTTTTTT
CASSREVGQEKLFF
>TRBD1|NA|TRBJ2-7|TRBV5-4
TGTGCCAGCAGCTTGGACAGGGGGAACTACGAGCAGTACTTC
CASSLDRGNYEQYF
>NA|many|TRBJ2-7|TRBV2
TGTGCCGCAGCGAGCAGCTCCTACGAGCAGTACTTC
CAAASSSYEQYF
>TRBD1|NA|TRBJ2-4|TRBV5-5
TGTGCCAGCAGCTTGGGGACAGGGGGCACCAAAAACATTCAGTACTTC
CASSLGTGGTKNIQYF
>NA|NA|TRBJ2-1|TRBV19
TGTGCCAGTAGCATCGGGGGTGGTGAGCAGTTCTTC
CASSIGGGEQFF
>NA|once|TRBJ2-2|TRBV7-2
TGTGCCAGCAGCTTCAGGGTCTTAAGCACCGGGGAGCTGTTTTTT
CASSFRVLSTGELFF
>NA|few|TRBJ1-3|TRBV2
TGTGCCAGCAGTGTGAGTCGGGGTACTGGAAACACCATATATTTT
CASSVSRGTGNTIYF
>NA|NA|TRBJ2-3|TRBV7-9
TGTGCCAGCAGCTTAGTGCCTAGCAGCAATTCGCAGTATTTT
CASSLVPSSNSQYF
>TRBD1|once|TRBJ1-2|TRBV3-1/TRBV3-2
TGTGCCAGCAGCCTCCGGACAGGCGTAGGCTACACCTTC
CASSLRTGVGYTF
>NA|NA|TRBJ1-1|TRBV7-2
TGTGCCAGCAGTCTCCAGACAGGAATGAACACTGAAGCTTTCTTT
CASSLQTGMNTEAFF
>TRBD1|NA|TRBJ2-7|TRBV7-6
TGTGCCAGCAGCCCAGCTGGGACAGGCGCCTACTACGAGCAGTACTTC
CASSPAGTGAYYEQYF
>NA|NA|TRBJ1-1|TRBV19
TGTGCCAGTAGTATAAACAGCCTGAACACTGAAGCTTTCTTT
CASSINSLNTEAFF
>NA|NA|TRBJ2-3|TRBV19
TGTGCCAGTAGTACCATGACTCGCACAGATACGCAGTATTTT
CASSTMTRTDTQYF
>TRBD1|few|TRBJ2-5|TRBV2
TGTGCCAGCATCGGGGACAGTAAACAAGAGACCCAGTACTTC
CASIGDSKQETQYF
>NA|NA|TRBJ2-7|TRBV5-6
TGTGCCAGCAGCTTGGGAGGCTTATACGAGCAGTACTTC
CASSLGGLYEQYF
>TRBD1|NA|TRBJ1-6|TRBV7-9
TGTGCCAGCAGCTCCCCCCGGGCAGGGGGCATAGGGTCACCCCTCCACTTT
CASSSPRAGGIGSPLHF
>TRBD1|NA|TRBJ2-7|TRBV10-1
TGCGCCAGCAGTGAGAACGGGGACAGGGGTAGAGGCGAGCAGTACTTC
CASSENGDRGRGEQYF
>NA|NA|TRBJ1-5|TRBV18
TGTGCCAGCTCACCAGGAGGGATCCAGCCCCAGCATTTT
CASSPGGIQPQHF
>NA|NA|TRBJ1-2|TRBV3-1/TRBV3-2
TGTGCCAGCAGTAAATCTTCTGAGCATGGCTACACCTTC
CASSKSSEHGYTF
>NA|once|TRBJ2-1|TRBV19
TGTGCCAGTAGTCCCGCCTTTTCGGGTACTAACAATGAGCAGTTCTTC
CASSPAFSGTNNEQFF
>TRBD2|few|TRBJ2-7|TRBV29-1
TGCAGCGTCATAGCGGGAGGGCCCTACGAGCAGTACTTC
CSVIAGGPYEQYF
>TRBD2|NA|TRBJ2-1|TRBV5-4
TGTGCCAGCAGCGGGGAGGGAGCGGTCTCCTACAATGAGCAGTTCTTC
CASSGEGAVSYNEQFF
>NA|NA|TRBJ2-3|TRBV6-5
TGTGCCAGCAGTTACTCAGTACAGGCGAGCACAGATACGCAGTATTTT
CASSYSVQASTDTQYF
>NA|NA|TRBJ1-4|TRBV4-1
TGCGCCAGCAGCCAATATTCGACAGGCCTAAATGAAAAACTGTTTTTT
CASSQYSTGLNEKLFF
>NA|NA|TRBJ1-1|TRBV5-1
TGCGCCAGCAGCTTGCCAGGGAACACTGAAGCTTTCTTT
CASSLPGNTEAFF
>NA|NA|TRBJ1-1|TRBV29-1
TGCAGCGCCGAGCCGAACACTGAAGCTTTCTTT
CSAEPNTEAFF
>TRBD1|NA|TRBJ1-5|TRBV19
TGTGCCACCGCGGGACAGAGCAATCAGCCCCAGCATTTT
CATAGQSNQPQHF
>TRBD1|NA|TRBJ1-2|TRBV12-3/TRBV12-4
TGTGCCAGCAGTTTACAGGGGGCGGGCGGCTACACCTTC
CASSLQGAGGYTF
>TRBD1|NA|TRBJ1-1|TRBV29-1
TGCAGCGCCCGGACAGGCTCCGCTGAAGCTTTCTTT
CSARTGSAEAFF
>NA|NA|TRBJ1-3|TRBV5-1
TGCGCCAGCAGCTTGATGGTAGGGGCCTCTGGAAACACCATATATTTT
CASSLMVGASGNTIYF
>TRBD2|NA|TRBJ2-3|TRBV9
TGTGCCAGCAGCCCTCGGACTAGCGGGAGAACAGATACGCAGTATTTT
CASSPRTSGRTDTQYF
>TRBD2|few|TRBJ2-5|TRBV18
TGTGCCAGCTCACCACCGGACGGGAGGAGGGAGACCCAGTACTTC
CASSPPDGRRETQYF
>TRBD2|NA|TRBJ2-2|TRBV28
TGTGCCAGCAGTTTAGCCGGACTAGCGGGAGGGATTAACACCGGGGAGCTGTTTTTT
CASSLAGLAGGINTGELFF
>NA|many|TRBJ1-2|TRBV6-5
TGTGCCAGCAGTTACTCGATCGGGCAGGGCCATGGCTACACCTTC
CASSYSIGQGHGYTF
>NA|NA|TRBJ1-6|TRBV28
TGTGCCAGCACTGACACAAATTCACCCCTCCACTTT
CASTDTNSPLHF
>TRBD1|NA|TRBJ2-1|TRBV19
TGTGCCACCTCAACAGGGGCCTTTATTAATGAGCAGTTCTTC
CATSTGAFINEQFF
>NA|NA|TRBJ1-1|TRBV18
TGTGCCAGCTCAGCCCAGGGGCTCACTGAAGCTTTCTTT
CASSAQGLTEAFF
>TRBD1|NA|TRBJ1-5|TRBV9
TGTGCCAGCAGCGGACCGGGACAGGGAGGTCAGCCCCAGCATTTT
CASSGPGQGGQPQHF
>TRBD1|NA|TRBJ1-1|TRBV7-9
TGTGCCAGCAGCCCCGGACAGGGGTATGTGGACACTGAAGCTTTCTTT
CASSPGQGYVDTEAFF
>NA|few|TRBJ1-1|TRBV19
TGTGCCAGTTCGAGCGGGAACACTGAAGCTTTCTTT
CASSSGNTEAFF
>NA|NA|TRBJ2-7|TRBV7-9
TGTGCCAGCAGCTTAGAGAGGACCTACGAGCAGTACTTC
CASSLERTYEQYF
>TRBD1|NA|TRBJ2-7|TRBV3-1/TRBV3-2
TGTGCCAGCAGCCAAGTCCCAATGACAGGGTACGAGCAGTACTTC
CASSQVPMTGYEQYF
>NA|NA|TRBJ1-1|TRBV6-5
TGTGCCAGCAACGACCCGGCGGCAAGATTCGCTGAAGCTTTCTTT
CASNDPAARFAEAFF
>TRBD1|NA|TRBJ1-1|TRBV7-9
TGTGCCAGCAGCTGGACAGGGGGGAACACTGAAGCTTTCTTT
CASSWTGGNTEAFF